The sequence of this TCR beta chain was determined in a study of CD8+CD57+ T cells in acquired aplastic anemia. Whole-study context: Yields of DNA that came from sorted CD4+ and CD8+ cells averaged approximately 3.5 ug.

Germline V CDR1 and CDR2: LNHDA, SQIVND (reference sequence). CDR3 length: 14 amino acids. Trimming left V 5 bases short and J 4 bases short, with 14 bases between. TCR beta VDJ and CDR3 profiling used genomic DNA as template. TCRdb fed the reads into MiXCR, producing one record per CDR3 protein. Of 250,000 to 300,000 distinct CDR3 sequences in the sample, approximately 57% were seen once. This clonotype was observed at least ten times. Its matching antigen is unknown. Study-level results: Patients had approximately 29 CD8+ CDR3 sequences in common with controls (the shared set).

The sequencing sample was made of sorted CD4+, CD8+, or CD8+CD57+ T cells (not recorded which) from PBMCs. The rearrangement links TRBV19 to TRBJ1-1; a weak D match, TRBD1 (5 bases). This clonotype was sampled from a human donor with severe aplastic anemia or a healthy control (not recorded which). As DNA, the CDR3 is TGTGCCAGTAGTCCACGAACCGGGGGCACTGAAGCTTTCTTT. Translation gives CASSPRTGGTEAFF.